Each of the 29 T cell receptor beta chains below was sequenced from the same sample in a study of blood T cells in healthy people across ages (dated by TCRdb to the mid-2010s). Library preparation used 5' RACE. Instrument on record: Illumina HiSeq 2500. The second PCR ran for roughly 7 to 11 cycles and used a J-beta primer mix along with a sample-barcoded 5' primer. TCRdb reprocessing: public reads trimmed at Q25 with fastp, clones called with MiXCR, in-frame beta chains kept. Rows merge per CDR3 protein into single entries with the most common DNA and genes. The sample table shows some 1,500,000 distinct CDR3 sequences, and roughly two fifths are seen once. The biggest ten clones account for around 4% of the sample. Sequenced sample: blood. The origin of the receptors is a woman aged 18-29 years in good health.

This clonotype was counted between two and nine times. The chain employs TRBV4-3 and TRBJ1-2; D is ambiguous. CDR3 size: 14 residues. The germline gives CDR1 LGHNA, CDR2 YSLEER. The V and J ends lost 1 base and 5 bases respectively, with 11 bases between them. The CDR3: CASSQVYGIYGYTF. Written as DNA, the CDR3 is TGCGCCAGCAGCCAAGTCTACGGTATTTATGGCTACACCTTC.

V and J are TRBV20-1 and TRBJ2-5; 9 nucleotides match TRBD2. The CDR3 is 15 amino acids. CDR1 DFQATT and CDR2 SNEGSKA come from the germline V gene (reference sequence). With V trimmed by 6 bases and J by 11 bases, 19 bases remained unmatched. CDR3 DNA: TGCAGTGCCCGCCTGACTAGCGGTCCCACGGATGAGCAGTACTTC. Protein: CSARLTSGPTDEQYF.

About this clonotype itself: With a much larger clone just one base away, this may be a read error. The rearrangement joins TRBV29-1 to TRBJ2-1, with D maybe TRBD1 (6 bases). V was trimmed by 7 bases and J by 3 bases, leaving 19 bases between them. CDR1 SQVTM and CDR2 ANQGSEA come from the germline V gene. The CDR3 contains 15 residues. Here the CDR3 DNA reads TGCAGCGGTGGAGTTTTGGGGGCACGCTACAATGAGCAGTTCTTC. This translates into CSGGVLGARYNEQFF.

The chain has TRBV20-1 and TRBJ2-7; 9 nucleotides line up with TRBD2. Germline V lookup: CDR1 DFQATT, CDR2 SNEGSKA (reference sequence). CDR3 length: 15 residues. V lost 3 bases and J lost 2; bases outside the gene matches: 8. This CDR3 reads CSASRRLADPYEQYF. CDR3 DNA sequence: TGCAGTGCTAGTAGGAGACTAGCGGATCCCTACGAGCAGTACTTC.

There are a few counts of this clonotype. V and J are TRBV6-6 and TRBJ1-6; D not certain. CDR1 and CDR2 (germline): MNHNY, SVGAGI (reference sequence). This CDR3 is 14 amino acids long. Trimming removed 5 bases at V and 6 bases at J, with 11 bases between. The CDR3 loop reads CASSATVVNSPLHF. Written as DNA, the CDR3 is TGTGCCAGCAGTGCCACAGTCGTTAATTCACCCCTCCACTTT.

In this sample, this clonotype turned up a few times. The chain carries TRBV11-1 and TRBJ1-1, with TRBD1 matching over 7 bases. Per the germline V gene, CDR1 is SGHAT and CDR2 is FQDESV (reference sequence). The CDR3 is 14 amino acids. Germline trimming cut 7 bases from V and 4 bases from J; bases unmatched to any gene: 9. The CDR3 DNA is TGTGCCAGCACCCTGACAGGGTTGGCCACTGAAGCTTTCTTT. Translation gives CASTLTGLATEAFF.

The chain has TRBV7-2 and TRBJ2-6; D is uncertain. In germline, CDR1 is SGHTA, CDR2 FQGNSA. CDR3 size: 14 residues. The germline V and J ends were trimmed by 10 bases and 4 bases, with 14 bases remaining between them. The CDR3 DNA is TGTGCCACCCAAGTGCGTGGGGGGGCCAACGTCCTGACTTTC. Its protein is CATQVRGGANVLTF.

This chain connects TRBV4-1 to TRBJ1-3; D gene ambiguous. Germline CDR1 is MGHRA and CDR2 is YSYEKL. The CDR3 consists of 16 residues. Trimming shortened V by 0 bases and J by 0 bases, and 9 bases separated the two germline ends. Here the CDR3 reads CASSQESSSSGNTIYF. CDR3 nucleotides: TGCGCCAGCAGCCAAGAATCAAGCTCCTCTGGAAACACCATATATTTT.

CDR3 bases: TGTGCCACCAGTGACCCTCCGGCGGGAGGGGATGAGCAGTACTTC. Encoded protein: CATSDPPAGGDEQYF. The gene calls are TRBV24-1 and TRBJ2-1, with 9 bases aligning to TRBD2. Gene TRBJ2-7 matches the end of the DNA better, so the J call may be wrong. CDR3 length equals 15 residues. Germline CDR1 and CDR2: KGHDR and SFDVKD.

The chain employs TRBV11-3 and TRBJ2-3; 12 positions match TRBD2. Trimming removed 7 bases from V and 1 base from J; junction bases left unmatched: 3. The CDR3 covers 15 residues. Germline V gene sequence: CDR1 SGHNT, CDR2 YENEEA. DNA for the CDR3: TGTGCCAGCAAGACTAGCGGGAGCGGCACAGATACGCAGTATTTT. Its protein is CASKTSGSGTDTQYF.

The V and J genes are TRBV7-2 and TRBJ1-4; the D is unclear. The CDR3 is 19 residues long. Trimming took 1 base from V and 0 from J, leaving 18 bases between them. From germline, CDR1 is SGHTA and CDR2 FQGNSA. This CDR3 is CASSLVGWQDRPTNEKLFF. CDR3 coding DNA: TGTGCCAGCAGCTTAGTAGGGTGGCAGGACCGACCAACTAATGAAAAACTGTTTTTT.

V usage is TRBV20-1 and J usage is TRBJ1-2; D is perhaps TRBD1 (6 bases). This CDR3 contains 12 residues. V lost 4 bases to trimming and J lost 2 bases, with 8 bases between them. Germline V gives CDR1 DFQATT, CDR2 SNEGSKA (reference sequence). The CDR3 region is CSATGANYGYTF. Written as DNA, the CDR3 is TGCAGTGCTACGGGGGCCAACTATGGCTACACCTTC.

This clonotype was found a few times. This rearrangement joins TRBV28 to TRBJ2-1, with a tentative D call TRBD1 (6 bases). The length of the CDR3 is 14 residues. V shed 11 bases and J shed 9 bases, with 23 bases lying between them. Germline-derived CDR1 and CDR2 are MDHEN and SYDVKM. The CDR3 here is CAEVRRMQGGEQFF. The CDR3 coding sequence is TGTGCCGAGGTCCGGAGGATGCAAGGGGGTGAGCAGTTCTTC.

The V gene is TRBV2, the J gene TRBJ2-7, with unresolved D. V lost 6 bases and J lost 6, with 12 bases in between. The length of the CDR3 is 12 residues. Germline lookup yields CDR1 SNHLY and CDR2 FYNNEI. CDR3 bases: TGTGCCAGCAGGCCTTTGGGCTCCGAGCAGTACTTC. Translation gives CASRPLGSEQYF.

The chain combines TRBV20-1 with TRBJ1-2; TRBD1 aligns across 7 bases. The germline V gene encodes CDR1 DFQATT and CDR2 SNEGSKA (reference sequence). The CDR3 extends over 15 amino acids. The V segment lost 2 bases and the J segment 1 base; nucleotides outside the gene matches: 7. CDR3 region: CSARRGGRDNYGYTF. The CDR3 coding sequence is TGCAGTGCTAGACGAGGGGGCCGGGATAACTATGGCTACACCTTC.

The chain has TRBV4-3 and TRBJ1-4, with 8 positions matching TRBD1. V lost 2 bases, J lost 4 bases, and 3 bases stayed unmatched. The CDR3 is 15 residues long. Germline loops: CDR1 LGHNA, CDR2 YSLEER. The CDR3 DNA sequence: TGCGCCAGCAGCCAACACACAGGGGGTAATGAAAAACTGTTTTTT. Protein sequence: CASSQHTGGNEKLFF.

The chain employs TRBV4-2 and TRBJ2-1; D may be TRBD1 (5 bases). This CDR3 contains 14 residues. The germline V gene encodes CDR1 LGHNA and CDR2 YNFKEQ. V lost 1 base and J lost 6, with 10 bases in between. The chain's CDR3 is CASSQARGGNEQFF. For the CDR3, the DNA is TGTGCCAGCAGCCAAGCTAGGGGTGGCAATGAGCAGTTCTTC.

In its sample, this clonotype was seen a few times. This chain uses TRBV7-2 with TRBJ2-1; 10 positions match TRBD2. This CDR3 is built from 17 residues. Germline lookup yields CDR1 SGHTA and CDR2 FQGNSA. V lost 0 bases, J lost 4 bases, and 6 bases stayed unmatched. CDR3 loop: CASSLAGVAGGYNEQFF. CDR3 sequence (DNA): TGTGCCAGCAGCTTAGCGGGGGTAGCGGGGGGATACAATGAGCAGTTCTTC.

The CDR3 spells CASSRLGSGGPPGELFF. DNA for the CDR3: TGCGCCAGCAGCCGCCTCGGTAGCGGGGGACCACCCGGGGAGCTGTTTTTT. V is TRBV4-3 and J is TRBJ2-2; TRBD2 agrees at 9 bases. This CDR3 has 17 residues. Per the germline V gene, CDR1 is LGHNA and CDR2 is YSLEER. V lost 4 bases and J lost 6; bases outside the gene matches: 12.

In its sample, this clonotype was seen a few times. The chain carries TRBV5-1 and TRBJ1-2; D is undetermined. CDR3 length: 16 amino acids. CDR1 is SGHRS, CDR2 YFSETQ, per germline. With 0 bases removed from V and 2 bases from J, the gap between germline ends came to 14 bases. CDR3 DNA: TGCGCCAGCAGCTTGGGAGTGTTGGAAAGGAACTATGGCTACACCTTC. This encodes CASSLGVLERNYGYTF.

The CDR3 DNA reads TGCAGTGCTAGAATAGGACTAGCGTCCTACAATGAGCAGTTCTTC. Protein sequence: CSARIGLASYNEQFF. The chain employs TRBV20-1 and TRBJ2-1; 9 nucleotides align to TRBD2. Per germline, CDR1 DFQATT and CDR2 SNEGSKA (reference sequence). This CDR3 is 15 amino acids long. With V trimmed by 2 bases and J by 1 base, 3 bases remained unmatched.

This chain links TRBV7-9 with TRBJ1-1; no definite D call. Trimming shortened V by 5 bases and J by 0 bases, and 19 bases separated the two germline ends. The CDR3 contains 17 residues. CDR1 and CDR2 (germline): SEHNR, FQNEAQ (reference sequence). As DNA, the CDR3 is TGTGCCAGCAGCCGCGGGAACAGCCCATTCGTGAACACTGAAGCTTTCTTT. Its translation: CASSRGNSPFVNTEAFF.

The V gene is TRBV20-1, the J gene TRBJ2-5; D is unresolved. The CDR3 loop spans 12 amino acids. The germline CDR1 and CDR2 sequences are DFQATT and SNEGSKA (reference sequence). Trimming cost V 3 bases and J 2 bases, with 7 bases left between them. The CDR3 DNA follows: TGCAGTGCTAGCTGGCTTCAAGAGACCCAGTACTTC. Protein: CSASWLQETQYF.

The chain carries TRBV12-3 or TRBV12-4 and TRBJ2-6, with 9 nucleotides matching TRBD1. After removal of 5 bases from V and 0 bases from J, the junction contained 8 bases not matched to a gene. This CDR3 is built from 18 residues. The CDR3 spells CASSRGDRVRSGANVLTF. CDR3 nucleotides: TGTGCCAGCAGTCGAGGGGACAGGGTACGCTCTGGGGCCAACGTCCTGACTTTC.

The chain carries TRBV24-1 and TRBJ2-3, with 7 nucleotides matching TRBD2. The CDR3 extends over 17 amino acids. Per the germline V gene, CDR1 is KGHDR and CDR2 is SFDVKD. The ends lost 4 bases at V and 0 bases at J; junction bases unmatched: 9. DNA of the CDR3: TGTGCCACCAGTGACCCGGGACTACAAGGGAGCACAGATACGCAGTATTTT. Protein sequence: CATSDPGLQGSTDTQYF.

This clonotype was detected only a few times. The V gene is TRBV10-3, the J gene TRBJ2-7, with TRBD1 identical over 7 bases. The germline V gene has CDR1 ENHRY and CDR2 SYGVKD. J was trimmed by 7 bases and V by 2 bases; bases with no gene match: 5. This CDR3 comprises 13 residues. This CDR3 is CAISEETGREQYF. Here the CDR3 DNA reads TGTGCCATCAGTGAGGAGACAGGGAGAGAGCAGTACTTC.

Here the CDR3 reads CSVEDLTRDPGANVLTF. CDR3 nucleotides: TGCAGCGTTGAAGATCTTACAAGGGACCCCGGGGCCAACGTCCTGACTTTC. The chain links TRBV29-1 to TRBJ2-6; perhaps D is TRBD1 or TRBD2 (5 bases each). Per the germline V gene, CDR1 is SQVTM and CDR2 is ANQGSEA. V lost 0 bases and J 4 bases, leaving 16 bases between the germline ends. The CDR3 spans 17 residues.

This clonotype was picked up a small number of times. The chain joins TRBV4-1 to TRBJ2-7, with 9 bases fitting TRBD1. The germline V gene encodes CDR1 MGHRA and CDR2 YSYEKL. The V gene end was trimmed by 1 base and the J gene end by 1 base; junction bases not matched to a gene: 5. The CDR3 sequence is 16 residues long. CDR3 region: CASSQARGTGSYEQYF. The CDR3 DNA is TGCGCCAGCAGCCAAGCTAGGGGGACAGGGTCCTACGAGCAGTACTTC.

This chain uses TRBV21-1 with TRBJ1-5. TRBV21-1 is an annotated pseudogene. The CDR3 runs 14 residues. CDR3 coding DNA: TGTGCCAGCAGCAAAGCGGGGGGAAGGCTGCCCCAGCATTTT. This translates into CASSKAGGRLPQHF.